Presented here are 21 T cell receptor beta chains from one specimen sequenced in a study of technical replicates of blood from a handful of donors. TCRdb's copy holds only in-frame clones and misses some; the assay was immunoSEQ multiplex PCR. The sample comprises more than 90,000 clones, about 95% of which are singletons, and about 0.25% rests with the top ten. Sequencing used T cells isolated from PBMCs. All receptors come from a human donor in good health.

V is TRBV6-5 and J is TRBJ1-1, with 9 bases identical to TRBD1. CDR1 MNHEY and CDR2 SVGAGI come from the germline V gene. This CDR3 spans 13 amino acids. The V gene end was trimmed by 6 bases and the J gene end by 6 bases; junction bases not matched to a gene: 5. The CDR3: CASRQGAHAEAFF. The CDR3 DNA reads TGTGCCAGCAGACAGGGGGCGCACGCTGAAGCTTTCTTT.

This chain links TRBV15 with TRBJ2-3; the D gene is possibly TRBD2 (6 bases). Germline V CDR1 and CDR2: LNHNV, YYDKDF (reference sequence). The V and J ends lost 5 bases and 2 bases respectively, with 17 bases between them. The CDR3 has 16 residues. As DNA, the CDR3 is TGTGCCACCAGCTCTAGTGTGGAGCGGGTCACAGATACGCAGTATTTT. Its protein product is CATSSSVERVTDTQYF.

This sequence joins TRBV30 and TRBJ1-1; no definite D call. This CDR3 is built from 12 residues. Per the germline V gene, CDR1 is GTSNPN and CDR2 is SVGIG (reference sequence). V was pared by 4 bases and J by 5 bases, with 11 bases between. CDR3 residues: CAWNLPGTEAFF. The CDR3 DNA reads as TGTGCCTGGAACCTTCCGGGGACTGAAGCTTTCTTT.

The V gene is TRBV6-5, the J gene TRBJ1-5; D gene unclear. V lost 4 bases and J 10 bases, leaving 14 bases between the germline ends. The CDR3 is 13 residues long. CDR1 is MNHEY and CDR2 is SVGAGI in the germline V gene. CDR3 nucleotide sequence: TGTGCCAGCAGTTCCAGTCTTCCATCACCCCAGCATTTT. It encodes CASSSSLPSPQHF.

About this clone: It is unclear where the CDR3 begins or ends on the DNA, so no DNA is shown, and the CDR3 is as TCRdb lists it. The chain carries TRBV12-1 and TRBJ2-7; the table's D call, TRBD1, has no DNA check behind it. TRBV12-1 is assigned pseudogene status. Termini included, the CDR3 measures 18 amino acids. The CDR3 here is CASSFFGEGASTDYEQYF.

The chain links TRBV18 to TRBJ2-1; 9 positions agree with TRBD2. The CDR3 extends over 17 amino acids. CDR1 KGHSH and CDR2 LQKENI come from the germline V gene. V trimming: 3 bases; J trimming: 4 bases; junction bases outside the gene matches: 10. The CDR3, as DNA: TGTGCCAGCTCACCGCAGCTCACTAGCGGGTCTTACAATGAGCAGTTCTTC. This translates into CASSPQLTSGSYNEQFF.

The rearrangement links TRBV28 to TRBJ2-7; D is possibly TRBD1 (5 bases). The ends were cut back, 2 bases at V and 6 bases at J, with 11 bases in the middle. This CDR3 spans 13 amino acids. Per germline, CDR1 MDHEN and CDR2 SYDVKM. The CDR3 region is CASSLTQDFEQYF. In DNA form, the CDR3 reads TGTGCCAGCAGTTTAACACAGGATTTCGAGCAGTACTTC.

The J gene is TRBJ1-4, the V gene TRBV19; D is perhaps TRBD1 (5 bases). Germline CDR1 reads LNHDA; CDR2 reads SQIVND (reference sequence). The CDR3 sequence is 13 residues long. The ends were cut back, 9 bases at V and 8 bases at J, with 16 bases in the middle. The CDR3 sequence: CASLQGYGEKLFF. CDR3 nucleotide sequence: TGTGCCAGCCTCCAGGGTTATGGAGAAAAACTGTTTTTT.

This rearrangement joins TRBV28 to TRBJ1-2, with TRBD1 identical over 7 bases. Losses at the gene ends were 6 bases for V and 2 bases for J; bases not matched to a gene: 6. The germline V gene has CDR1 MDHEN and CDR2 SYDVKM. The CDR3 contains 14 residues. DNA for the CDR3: TGTGCCAGCAGCCTTGGACAGGCCAACTATGGCTACACCTTC. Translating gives CASSLGQANYGYTF.

This CDR3 is CASSLERVAEAFF. In nucleotides, the CDR3 is TGTGCCAGCAGCTTAGAGCGGGTCGCTGAAGCTTTCTTT. The J gene is TRBJ1-1, the V gene TRBV7-6; D remains unclear. The CDR3 length is 13 residues. The germline V gene encodes CDR1 SGHVS and CDR2 FNYEAQ. Trimming pared 1 base from V and 6 bases from J, leaving 9 bases between.

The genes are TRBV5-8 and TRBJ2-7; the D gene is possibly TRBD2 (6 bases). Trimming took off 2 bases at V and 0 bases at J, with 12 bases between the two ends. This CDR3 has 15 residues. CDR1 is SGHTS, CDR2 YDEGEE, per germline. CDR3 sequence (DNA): TGTGCCAGCAGCTTACAGCGGGTTAACTCCTACGAGCAGTACTTC. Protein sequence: CASSLQRVNSYEQYF.

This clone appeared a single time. CDR3 coding DNA: TGTGCCAGTAGTATTTCCCAGGGGGGCTACAATGAGCAGTTCTTC. This sequence encodes CASSISQGGYNEQFF. The V call is TRBV19, the J call TRBJ2-1; D perhaps matches TRBD1 (7 bases). The CDR3 extends over 15 amino acids. In germline, CDR1 is LNHDA, CDR2 SQIVND (reference sequence). Trimming took off 3 bases at V and 3 bases at J, with 12 bases between the two ends. The whole variable domain, remainder taken from reference TRBV19 and TRBJ2-1, is DGGITQSPKYLFRKEGQNVTLSCEQNLNHDAMYWYRQDPGQGLRLIYYSQIVNDFQKGDIAEGYSVSREKKESFPLTVTSAQKNPTAFYLCASSISQGGYNEQFFGPGTRLTVL.

This CDR3 reads CASSALTSGVHEQFF. For the CDR3, the DNA is TGTGCCAGCAGCGCACTCACTAGCGGGGTACATGAGCAGTTCTTC. This chain joins TRBV7-9 and TRBJ2-1; 10 bases are a match to TRBD2. The V gene's germline CDR1 is SEHNR and CDR2 FQNEAQ (reference sequence). The CDR3 sequence is 15 residues long. The ends lost 5 bases at V and 8 bases at J; junction bases unmatched: 9.

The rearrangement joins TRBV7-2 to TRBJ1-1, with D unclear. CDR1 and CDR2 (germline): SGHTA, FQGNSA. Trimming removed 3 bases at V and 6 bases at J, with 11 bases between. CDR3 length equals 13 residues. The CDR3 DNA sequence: TGTGCCAGCAGCTTTACGCGCGAACCTGAAGCTTTCTTT. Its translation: CASSFTREPEAFF.

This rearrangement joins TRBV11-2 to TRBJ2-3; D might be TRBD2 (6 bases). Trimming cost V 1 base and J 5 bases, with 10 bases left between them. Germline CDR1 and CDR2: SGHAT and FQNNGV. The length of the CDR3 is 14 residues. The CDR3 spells CASSLAGRRDTQYF. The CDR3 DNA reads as TGTGCCAGCAGCTTAGCGGGGAGGAGAGATACGCAGTATTTT.

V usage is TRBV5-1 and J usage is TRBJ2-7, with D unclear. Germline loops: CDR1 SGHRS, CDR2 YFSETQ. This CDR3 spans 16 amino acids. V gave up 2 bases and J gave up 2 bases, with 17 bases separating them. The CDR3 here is CASSFGAIPKAYEQYF. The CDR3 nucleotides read TGCGCCAGCAGCTTTGGAGCTATACCCAAAGCCTACGAGCAGTACTTC.

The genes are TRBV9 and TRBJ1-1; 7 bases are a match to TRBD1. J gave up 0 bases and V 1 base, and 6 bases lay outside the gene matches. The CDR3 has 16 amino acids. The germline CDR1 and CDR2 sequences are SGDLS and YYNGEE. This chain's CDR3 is CASSVPRTGLNTEAFF. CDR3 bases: TGTGCCAGCAGCGTACCTCGGACAGGTTTGAACACTGAAGCTTTCTTT.

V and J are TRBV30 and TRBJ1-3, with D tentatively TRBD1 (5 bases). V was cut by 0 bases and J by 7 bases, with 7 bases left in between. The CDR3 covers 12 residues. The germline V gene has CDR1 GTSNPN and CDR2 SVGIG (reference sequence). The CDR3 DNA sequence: TGTGCCTGGAGTGTACAGGTGAACACCATATATTTT. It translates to CAWSVQVNTIYF.

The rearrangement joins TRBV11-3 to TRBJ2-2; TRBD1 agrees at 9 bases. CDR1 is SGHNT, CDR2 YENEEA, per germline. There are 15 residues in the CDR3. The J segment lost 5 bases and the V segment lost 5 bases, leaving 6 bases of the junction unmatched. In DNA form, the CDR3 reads TGTGCCAGCAGCCTAGGGACAGGGAGGACCGGGGAGCTGTTTTTT. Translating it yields CASSLGTGRTGELFF.

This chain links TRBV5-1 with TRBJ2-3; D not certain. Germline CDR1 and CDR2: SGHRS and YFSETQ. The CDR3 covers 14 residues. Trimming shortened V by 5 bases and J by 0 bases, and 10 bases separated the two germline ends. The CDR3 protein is CASSSRTSTDTQYF. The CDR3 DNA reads TGCGCCAGCAGTAGTCGAACTAGCACAGATACGCAGTATTTT.

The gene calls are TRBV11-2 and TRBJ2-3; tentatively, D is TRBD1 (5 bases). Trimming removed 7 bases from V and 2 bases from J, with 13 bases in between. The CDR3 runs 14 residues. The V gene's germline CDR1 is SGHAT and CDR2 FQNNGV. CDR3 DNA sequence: TGTGCCAGCACCCCAGAAGGGGCCACAGATACGCAGTATTTT. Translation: CASTPEGATDTQYF.